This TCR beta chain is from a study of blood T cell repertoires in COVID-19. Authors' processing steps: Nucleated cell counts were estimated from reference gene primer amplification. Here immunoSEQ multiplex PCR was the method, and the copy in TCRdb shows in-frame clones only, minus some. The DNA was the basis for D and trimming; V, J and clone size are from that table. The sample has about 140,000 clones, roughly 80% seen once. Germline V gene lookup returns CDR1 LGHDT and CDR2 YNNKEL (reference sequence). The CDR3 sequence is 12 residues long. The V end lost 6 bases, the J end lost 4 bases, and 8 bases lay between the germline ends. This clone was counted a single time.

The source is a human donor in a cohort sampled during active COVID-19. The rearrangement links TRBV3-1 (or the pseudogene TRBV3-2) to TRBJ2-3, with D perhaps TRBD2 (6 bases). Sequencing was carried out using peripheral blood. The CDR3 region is CASRRGADTQYF. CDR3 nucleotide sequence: TGTGCCAGCAGGCGGGGTGCAGATACGCAGTATTTT.